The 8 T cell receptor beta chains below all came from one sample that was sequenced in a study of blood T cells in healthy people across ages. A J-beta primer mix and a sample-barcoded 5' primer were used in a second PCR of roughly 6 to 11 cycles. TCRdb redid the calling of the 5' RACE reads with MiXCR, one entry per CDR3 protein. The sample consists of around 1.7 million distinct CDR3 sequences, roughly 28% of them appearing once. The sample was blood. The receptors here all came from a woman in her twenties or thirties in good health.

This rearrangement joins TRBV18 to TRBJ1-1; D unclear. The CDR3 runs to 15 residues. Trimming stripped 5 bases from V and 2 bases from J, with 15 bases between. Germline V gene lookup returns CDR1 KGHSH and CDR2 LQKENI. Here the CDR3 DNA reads TGTGCCAGCTCAGGCGACTATGGACCTAACACTGAAGCTTTCTTT. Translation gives CASSGDYGPNTEAFF.

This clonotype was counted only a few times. For the CDR3, the DNA is TGCAGTGCTAGGTCCGGGCGCACCGGGGAGCTGTTTTTT. Its translation: CSARSGRTGELFF. The chain has TRBV20-1 and TRBJ2-2; no definite D call. V lost 3 bases to trimming and J lost 4 bases, with 9 bases between them. The CDR3 is made up of 13 amino acids. Germline assignment: CDR1 DFQATT and CDR2 SNEGSKA (reference sequence).

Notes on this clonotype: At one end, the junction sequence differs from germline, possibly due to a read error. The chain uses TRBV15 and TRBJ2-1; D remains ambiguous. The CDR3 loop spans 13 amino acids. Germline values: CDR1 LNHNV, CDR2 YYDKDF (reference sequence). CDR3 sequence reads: CAARWSDSDEQFF. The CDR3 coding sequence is TGTGCCGCCAGGTGGTCCGATTCGGATGAGCAGTTCTTC.

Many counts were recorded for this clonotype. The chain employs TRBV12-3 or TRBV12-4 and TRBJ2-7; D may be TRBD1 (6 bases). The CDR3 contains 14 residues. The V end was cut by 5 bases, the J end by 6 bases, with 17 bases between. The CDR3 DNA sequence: TGTGCCAGCAGTCAACAGGGCATGGTACGCGAGCAGTACTTC. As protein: CASSQQGMVREQYF.

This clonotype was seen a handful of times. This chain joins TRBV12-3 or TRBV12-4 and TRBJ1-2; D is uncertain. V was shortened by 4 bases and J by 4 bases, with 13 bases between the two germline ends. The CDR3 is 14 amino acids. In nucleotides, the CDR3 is TGTGCCAGCAGTTCTGGGAGCATGGGCTATGGCTACACCTTC. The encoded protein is CASSSGSMGYGYTF.

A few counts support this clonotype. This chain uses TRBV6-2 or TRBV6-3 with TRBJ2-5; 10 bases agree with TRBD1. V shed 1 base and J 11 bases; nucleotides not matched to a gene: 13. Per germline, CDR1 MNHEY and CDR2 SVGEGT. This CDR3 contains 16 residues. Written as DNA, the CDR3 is TGTGCCAGCAGTTACTACCCAGGGACAGGGGACAATGAGCAGTACTTC. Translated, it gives CASSYYPGTGDNEQYF.

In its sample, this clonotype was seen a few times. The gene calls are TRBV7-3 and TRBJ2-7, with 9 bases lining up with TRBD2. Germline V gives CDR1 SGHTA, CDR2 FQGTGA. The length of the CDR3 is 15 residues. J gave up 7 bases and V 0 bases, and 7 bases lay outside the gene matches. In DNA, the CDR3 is TGTGCCAGCAGCTTAACGGGCGGGGGGGCTTCGGAGCAGTACTTC. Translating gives CASSLTGGGASEQYF.

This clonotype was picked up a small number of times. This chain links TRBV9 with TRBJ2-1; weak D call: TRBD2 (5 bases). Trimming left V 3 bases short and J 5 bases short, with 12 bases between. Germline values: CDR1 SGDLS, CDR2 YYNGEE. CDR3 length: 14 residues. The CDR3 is CASSATNTDNEQFF. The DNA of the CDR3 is TGTGCCAGCAGCGCGACTAATACCGACAATGAGCAGTTCTTC.